This T cell receptor (beta chain) was obtained from a study of identical twins. Study outcomes and limitations: Excess low generation probability was seen in twin-shared out-of-frame alpha sequences. Insertion counts were lower in abundant cord blood beta clonotypes, a trend that memory repertoires did not show. Weaker excess twin sharing was seen among beta out-of-frame sequences.

A universal primer site was added by template switching, and unique molecular identifiers were carried by the cDNA. Via MiXCR, TCRdb re-called the 5' RACE reads, giving one row per CDR3 protein. Among 450,000 or so distinct CDR3 sequences listed, 13% to 15% were seen once. This clonotype was detected only a few times. No antigen is known for it. These data also featured in a second study, about yellow fever vaccine responses in identical twins.

The TCR originated in a woman in her late teens or twenties in good health. Sample: CD4+ T cells sorted from blood.

CDR3 protein: CASSSQPGTGGGGEQFF. The CDR3 nucleotides are TGTGCCAGCAGCTCCCAACCCGGGACAGGGGGAGGTGGTGAGCAGTTCTTC. The chain is built from TRBV7-9 and TRBJ2-1; TRBD1 matches at 11 bases. V gave up 4 bases and J gave up 9 bases; unmatched junction bases: 14. The CDR3 consists of 17 residues. Per the germline V gene, CDR1 is SEHNR and CDR2 is FQNEAQ (reference sequence). The complete variable domain, with remaining parts taken from reference TRBV7-9 and TRBJ2-1, reads DTGVSQNPRHKITKRGQNVTFRCDPISEHNRLYWYRQTLGQGPEFLTYFQNEAQLEKSRLLSDRFSAERPKGSFSTLEIQRTEQGDSAMYLCASSSQPGTGGGGEQFFGPGTRLTVL.